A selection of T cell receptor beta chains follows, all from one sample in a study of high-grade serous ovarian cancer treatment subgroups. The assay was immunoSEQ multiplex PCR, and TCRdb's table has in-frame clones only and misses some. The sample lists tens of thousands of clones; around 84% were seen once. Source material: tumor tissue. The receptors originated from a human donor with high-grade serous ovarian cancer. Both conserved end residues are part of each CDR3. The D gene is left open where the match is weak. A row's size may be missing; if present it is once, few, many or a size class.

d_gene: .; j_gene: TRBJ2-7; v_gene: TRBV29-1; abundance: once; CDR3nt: TGCAGCGTCGCACAGGAAGCCGGGACAAGGAAGTACGAGCAGTACTTC; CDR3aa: CSVAQEAGTRKYEQYF
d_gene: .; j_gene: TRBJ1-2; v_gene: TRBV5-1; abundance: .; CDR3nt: TGCGCCAGCAGCTTGGAGGCAGAACTCTTCTATGGCTACACCTTC; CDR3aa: CASSLEAELFYGYTF
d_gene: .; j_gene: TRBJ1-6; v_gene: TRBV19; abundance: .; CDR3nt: TGTGCCAGTAGTATAGTAAAGACCGGCTCCTATAATTCACCCCTCCACTTT; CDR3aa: CASSIVKTGSYNSPLHF
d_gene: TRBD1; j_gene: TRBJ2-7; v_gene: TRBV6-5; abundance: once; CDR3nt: TGTGCCAGCAGTTCCCTACCCGACAGGGGTGCCTACGAGCAGTACTTC; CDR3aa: CASSSLPDRGAYEQYF
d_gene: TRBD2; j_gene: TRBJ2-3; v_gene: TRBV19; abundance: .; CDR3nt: TGTGCCAGTACCGAGACTAGCGGGAGCTATATAGATACGCAGTATTTT; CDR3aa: CASTETSGSYIDTQYF
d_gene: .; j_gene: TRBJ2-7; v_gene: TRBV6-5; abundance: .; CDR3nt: TGTGCCAGCAGACGGTTACCAAGGGAGCAGTACTTC; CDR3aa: CASRRLPREQYF
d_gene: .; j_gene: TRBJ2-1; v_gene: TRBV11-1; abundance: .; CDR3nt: TGTGCCAGCAGCTCAAGGGGTTACAATGAGCAGTTCTTC; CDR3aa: CASSSRGYNEQFF
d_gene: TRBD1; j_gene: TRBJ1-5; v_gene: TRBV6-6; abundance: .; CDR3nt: TGTGCCAGCAGTTCTCAGGGGGCGTCCAGTCAGCCCCAGCATTTT; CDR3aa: CASSSQGASSQPQHF
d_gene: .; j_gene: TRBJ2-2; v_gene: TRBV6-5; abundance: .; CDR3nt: TGTGCCAGCAGAGCTAGCGGGACAGGTACCGGGGAGCTGTTTTTT; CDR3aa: CASRASGTGTGELFF
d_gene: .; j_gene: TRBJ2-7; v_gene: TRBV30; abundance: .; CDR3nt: TGTGCCTGGAGTTCAAGGAAAAGCTCCTACGAGCAGTACTTC; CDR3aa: CAWSSRKSSYEQYF
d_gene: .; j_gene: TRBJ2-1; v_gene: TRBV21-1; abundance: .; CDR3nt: TGTGCCAGCAGCAAAGCGGACCCGGGACTACAACTGTACAATGAGCAGTTCTTC; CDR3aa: CASSKADPGLQLYNEQFF
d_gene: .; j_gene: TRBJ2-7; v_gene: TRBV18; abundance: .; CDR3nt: TGTGCCAGCTCACCTAATGGACAGATGGGGCAGTACTTC; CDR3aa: CASSPNGQMGQYF
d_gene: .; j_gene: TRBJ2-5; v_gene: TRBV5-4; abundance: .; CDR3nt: TGTGCCAGCAGCCCCCGCCTCCGGGACCTCCAGGGGGAGACCCAGTACTTC; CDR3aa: CASSPRLRDLQGETQYF
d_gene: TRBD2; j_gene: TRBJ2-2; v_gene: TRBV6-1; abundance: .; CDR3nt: TGTGCCAGCAGTGAGGTCGAACTAGCGGTTTTTAACACCGGGGAGCTGTTTTTT; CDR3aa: CASSEVELAVFNTGELFF
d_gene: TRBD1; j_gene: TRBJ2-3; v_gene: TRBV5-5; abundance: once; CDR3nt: TGTGCCAGCAGCGAACAGGGGGCAACGTATACGCAGTATTTT; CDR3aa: CASSEQGATYTQYF
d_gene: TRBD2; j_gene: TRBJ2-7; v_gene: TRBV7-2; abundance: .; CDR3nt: TGTGCCAGCAGAACCCGGACTAGCGGGGGGTCCGAGCAGTACTTC; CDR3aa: CASRTRTSGGSEQYF
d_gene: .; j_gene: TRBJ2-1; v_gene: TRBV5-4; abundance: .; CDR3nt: TGTGCCAGCAGCTTGGGGCAGCCCCCCTGGAATGAGCAGTTCTTC; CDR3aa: CASSLGQPPWNEQFF
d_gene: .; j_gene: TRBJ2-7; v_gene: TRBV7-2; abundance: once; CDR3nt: TGTGCCAGCAGCTCTTTTGGCCTTCACTCCTACGAGCAGTACTTC; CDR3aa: CASSSFGLHSYEQYF
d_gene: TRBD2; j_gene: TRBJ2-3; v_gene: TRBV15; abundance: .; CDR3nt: TGTGCCACCAGCAAAAGGACTAGCTTGCACGGCACAGATACGCAGTATTTT; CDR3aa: CATSKRTSLHGTDTQYF
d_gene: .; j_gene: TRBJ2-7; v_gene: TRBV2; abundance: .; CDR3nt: TGTGCCAGCAGTATACAGCTGCTTGCGGACGAGCAGTACTTC; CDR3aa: CASSIQLLADEQYF
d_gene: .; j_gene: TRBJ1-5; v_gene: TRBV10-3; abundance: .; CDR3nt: TGTGCCATCACCCTGGGGGGGCCCCAGCATTTT; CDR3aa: CAITLGGPQHF
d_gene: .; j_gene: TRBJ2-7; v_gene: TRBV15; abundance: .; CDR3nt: TGTGCCACCAGCAGAGGCGAAGGGCCCTACGAGCAGTACTTC; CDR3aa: CATSRGEGPYEQYF
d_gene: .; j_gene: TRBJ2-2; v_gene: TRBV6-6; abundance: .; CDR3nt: TGTGCCAGCAGTTACTCGGACACACGGCTGTTTTTT; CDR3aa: CASSYSDTRLFF
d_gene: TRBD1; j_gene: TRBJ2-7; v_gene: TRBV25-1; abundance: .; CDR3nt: TGTGCCAGCAGTTACCCGGACAGGGGGGGCGAGCAGTACTTC; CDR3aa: CASSYPDRGGEQYF
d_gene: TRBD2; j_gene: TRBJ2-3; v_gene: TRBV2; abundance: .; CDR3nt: TGTGCCAGCGGACTAGCGGGAGTCGTAGCCCGACGCACAGATACGCAGTATTTT; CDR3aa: CASGLAGVVARRTDTQYF
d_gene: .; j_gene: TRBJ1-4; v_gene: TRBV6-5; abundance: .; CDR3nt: TGTGCCAGCAGCCGACAGAGCCGCGAAAAACTGTTTTTT; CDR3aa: CASSRQSREKLFF
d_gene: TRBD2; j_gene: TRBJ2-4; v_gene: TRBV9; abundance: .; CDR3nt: TGTGCCAGCAGCGTAGGGGATTGGACTAGCGGGACTCTATCGGACATTCAGTACTTC; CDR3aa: CASSVGDWTSGTLSDIQYF
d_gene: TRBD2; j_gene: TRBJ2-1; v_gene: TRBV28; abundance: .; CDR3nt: TGTGCCAGCAGTCCCCTATTCTTACTAGCGGGAAGCAATGAGCAGTTCTTC; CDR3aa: CASSPLFLLAGSNEQFF
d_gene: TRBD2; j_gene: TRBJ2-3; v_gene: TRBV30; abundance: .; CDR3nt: TGTGCCTGGAGTATCCTAGCGGGACCAGATACGCAGTATTTT; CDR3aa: CAWSILAGPDTQYF
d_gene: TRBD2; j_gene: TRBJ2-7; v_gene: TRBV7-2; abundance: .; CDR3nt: TGTGCCAGCAGCTTAGTGGAGTCTAGCGGGAGATCCGAGCAGTACTTC; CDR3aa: CASSLVESSGRSEQYF
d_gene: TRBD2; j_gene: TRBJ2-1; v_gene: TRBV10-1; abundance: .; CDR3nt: TGCGCCAGCAGTGAAAAAGGACTAGCTAACAATGAGCAGTTCTTC; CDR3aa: CASSEKGLANNEQFF
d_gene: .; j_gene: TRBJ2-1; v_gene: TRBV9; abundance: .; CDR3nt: TGTGCCAGCAGCGGGAGCAGGGGTACTGAGCAGTTCTTC; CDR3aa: CASSGSRGTEQFF
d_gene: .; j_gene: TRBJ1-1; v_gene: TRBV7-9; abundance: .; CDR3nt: TGTGCCAGCACCCTAAGTCTCAACACTGAAGCTTTCTTT; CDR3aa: CASTLSLNTEAFF
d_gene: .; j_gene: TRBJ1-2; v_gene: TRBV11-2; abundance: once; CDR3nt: TGTGCCAGCAGCTTACAGGAAAGAGATGGCTACACCTTC; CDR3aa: CASSLQERDGYTF
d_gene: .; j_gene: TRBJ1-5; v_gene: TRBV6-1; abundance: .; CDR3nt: TGTGCCAGCAGTGAATTCTGGGGGACCAATCAGCCCCAGCATTTT; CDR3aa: CASSEFWGTNQPQHF
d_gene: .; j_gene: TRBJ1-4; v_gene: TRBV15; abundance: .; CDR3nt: TGTGCCACCAGCAGAGGGGTACGCGAAAAACTGTTTTTT; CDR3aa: CATSRGVREKLFF
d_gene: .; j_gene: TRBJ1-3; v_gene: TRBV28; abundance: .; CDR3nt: TGTGCCAGCAGTTTGGCCTCGGGCCAGAGGTCTGGAAACACCATATATTTT; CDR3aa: CASSLASGQRSGNTIYF
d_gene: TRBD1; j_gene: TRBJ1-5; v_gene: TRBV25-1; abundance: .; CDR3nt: TGTGCCAGCAGTCTTCGACAGGGTGCGGACAATCAGCCCCAGCATTTT; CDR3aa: CASSLRQGADNQPQHF
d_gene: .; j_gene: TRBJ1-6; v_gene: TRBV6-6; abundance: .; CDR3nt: TGTGCCAGCAGTTATCACGGGAATTCACCCCTCCACTTT; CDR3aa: CASSYHGNSPLHF
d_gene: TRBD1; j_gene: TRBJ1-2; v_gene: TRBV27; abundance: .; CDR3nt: TGTGCCAGCAGGGGTCCCGGGACAGGGATGATTGGCTACACCTTC; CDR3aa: CASRGPGTGMIGYTF
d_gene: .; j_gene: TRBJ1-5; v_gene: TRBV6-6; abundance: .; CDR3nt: TGTGCCAGCAGTTACCTGGGGCGCAATCAGCCCCAGCATTTT; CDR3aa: CASSYLGRNQPQHF
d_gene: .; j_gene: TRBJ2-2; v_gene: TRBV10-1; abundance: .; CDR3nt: TGCGCCAGCAGTGAACGGACGAACACCGGGGAGCTGTTTTTT; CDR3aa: CASSERTNTGELFF
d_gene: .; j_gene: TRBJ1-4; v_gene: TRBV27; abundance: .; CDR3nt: TGTGCCAGCAGTTCACTAAAGAGTCCAACTAATGAAAAACTGTTTTTT; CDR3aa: CASSSLKSPTNEKLFF
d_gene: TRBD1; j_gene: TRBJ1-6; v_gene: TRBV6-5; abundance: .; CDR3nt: TGTGCCAGCAGTGAGGACAGGGGTTCACCCCTCCACTTT; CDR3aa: CASSEDRGSPLHF
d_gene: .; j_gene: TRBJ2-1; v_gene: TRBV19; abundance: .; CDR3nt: TGTGCCAGTAGTATAACGGGAGAGGGTGGCAATGAGCAGTTCTTC; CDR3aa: CASSITGEGGNEQFF
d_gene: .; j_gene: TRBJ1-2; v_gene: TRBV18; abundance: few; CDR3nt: TGTGCCAGCTCACCAGGCACCGCCTTTTCGGGTGGCTATGGCTACACCTTC; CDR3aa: CASSPGTAFSGGYGYTF
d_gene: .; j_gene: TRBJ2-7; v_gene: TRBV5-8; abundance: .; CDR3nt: TGTGCCAGCAGCTTGGACTCGAGGGCGGGCGAGCAGTACTTC; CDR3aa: CASSLDSRAGEQYF